This section outlines one TCR beta chain sequence together with its context. The data originate from a study of T cell changes during pregnancy in multiple sclerosis. V lost 0 bases to trimming and J lost 7 bases, with 11 bases between them. This CDR3 contains 14 residues. Looked up from germline, CDR1 is SGHDT and CDR2 is YYEEEE. TCRdb's table, derived via immunoSEQ multiplex PCR, lists solely in-frame clones and lacks some. The sample carries 100,000 to 140,000 clones, less than 95% recorded once. The V and J genes are TRBV5-6 and TRBJ1-5; D ambiguous. This TCR was recovered from a female donor in good health, enrolled as a control in a pregnancy study. The sample here was peripheral blood, taken in the third trimester of pregnancy. The CDR3 DNA reads as TGTGCCAGCAGCTTGGACCGCACGGGGCAGCCCCAGCATTTT. Its protein product is CASSLDRTGQPQHF.